The TCR beta chain described here comes from a study of vaccination and CD4 T cells after COVID-19. Cultured CD4+ T cell DNA underwent sequencing with the Oncomine TCR Beta short-read assay. TCRdb re-derived calls from the PCR reads in MiXCR, one entry per CDR3 protein. This sample has roughly 10,000 distinct CDR3 sequences, with around 57% found just once. Germline V gene data show CDR1 as MGHDK and CDR2 as SYGVNS. The CDR3 consists of 18 residues. The trim removed 1 base at V and 6 bases at J, leaving 14 bases unmatched. Noted treatment: approximately 9-day PBMC culture with coronavirus spike peptide pools or control peptides (ViraFEST assay). On this clonotype: Its antigen is still unknown.

The chain uses TRBV25-1 and TRBJ2-3, with TRBD1 matching over 9 bases. This clonotype originated in a human donor who had recovered from COVID-19. Sample: CD4+ T cells from blood, cultured in vitro. CDR3 protein: CASSESGQGPRRGDTQYF. DNA for the CDR3: TGTGCCAGCAGTGAATCGGGACAGGGACCTAGGAGAGGGGATACGCAGTATTTT.